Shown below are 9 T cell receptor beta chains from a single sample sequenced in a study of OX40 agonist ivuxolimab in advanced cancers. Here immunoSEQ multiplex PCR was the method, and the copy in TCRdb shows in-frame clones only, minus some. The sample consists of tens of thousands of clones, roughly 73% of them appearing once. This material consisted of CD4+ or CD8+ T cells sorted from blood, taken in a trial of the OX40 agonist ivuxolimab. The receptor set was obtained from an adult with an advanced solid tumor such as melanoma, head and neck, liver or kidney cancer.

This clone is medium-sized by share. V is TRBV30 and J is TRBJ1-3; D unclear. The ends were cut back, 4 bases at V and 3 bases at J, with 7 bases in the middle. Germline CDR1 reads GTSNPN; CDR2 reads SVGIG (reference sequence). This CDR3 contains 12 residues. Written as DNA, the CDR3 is TGTGCCTGGAAGAAGGGTGGAAACACCATATATTTT. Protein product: CAWKKGGNTIYF.

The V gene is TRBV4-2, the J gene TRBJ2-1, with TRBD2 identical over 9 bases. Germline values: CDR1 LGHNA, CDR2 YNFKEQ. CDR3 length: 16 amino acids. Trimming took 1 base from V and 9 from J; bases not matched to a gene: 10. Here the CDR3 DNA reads TGTGCCAGCAGCCAAGCGACTCGCGGGGGGGTTACTGAGCAGTTCTTC. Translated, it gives CASSQATRGGVTEQFF.

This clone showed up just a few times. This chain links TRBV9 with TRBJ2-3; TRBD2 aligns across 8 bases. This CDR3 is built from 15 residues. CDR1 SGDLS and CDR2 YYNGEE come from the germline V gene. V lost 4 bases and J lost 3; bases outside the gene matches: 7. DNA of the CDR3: TGTGCCAGCAGCTCGGGGGGGTTAAGGACAGATACGCAGTATTTT. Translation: CASSSGGLRTDTQYF.

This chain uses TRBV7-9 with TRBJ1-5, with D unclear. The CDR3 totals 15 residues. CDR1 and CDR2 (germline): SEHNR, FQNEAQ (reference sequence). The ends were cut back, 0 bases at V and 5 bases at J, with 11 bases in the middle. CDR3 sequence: CASSLAVGMDQPQHF. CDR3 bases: TGTGCCAGCAGCTTAGCAGTAGGGATGGATCAGCCCCAGCATTTT.

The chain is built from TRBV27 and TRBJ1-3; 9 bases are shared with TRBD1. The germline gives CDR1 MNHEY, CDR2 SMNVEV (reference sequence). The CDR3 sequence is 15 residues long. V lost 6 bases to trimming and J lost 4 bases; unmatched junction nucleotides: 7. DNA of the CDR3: TGTGCCAGCAGACCCAGACAGGGGGGCGGAAACACCATATATTTT. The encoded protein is CASRPRQGGGNTIYF.

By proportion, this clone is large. The CDR3 DNA follows: TGTGCCAGCAGCGTAGTCGGAGCCAGGGGAGAGCAGTACTTC. It specifies CASSVVGARGEQYF. The chain joins TRBV9 to TRBJ2-7, with D maybe TRBD1 (6 bases). V was trimmed by 0 bases and J by 7 bases, leaving 14 bases between them. CDR1 and CDR2 (germline): SGDLS, YYNGEE. The CDR3 has 14 residues. The variable domain in full, with the rest retrieved from reference TRBV9 and TRBJ2-7, is DSGVTQTPKHLITATGQRVTLRCSPRSGDLSVYWYQQSLDQGLQFLIQYYNGEERAKGNILERFSAQQFPDLHSELNLSSLELGDSALYFCASSVVGARGEQYFGPGTRLTVT.

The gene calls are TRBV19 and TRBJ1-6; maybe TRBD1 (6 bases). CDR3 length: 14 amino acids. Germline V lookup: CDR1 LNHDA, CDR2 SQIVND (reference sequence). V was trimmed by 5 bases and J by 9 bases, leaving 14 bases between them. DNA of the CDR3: TGTGCCAGTAGTGCTATGACAGGCGGTTCACCCCTCCACTTT. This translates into CASSAMTGGSPLHF.

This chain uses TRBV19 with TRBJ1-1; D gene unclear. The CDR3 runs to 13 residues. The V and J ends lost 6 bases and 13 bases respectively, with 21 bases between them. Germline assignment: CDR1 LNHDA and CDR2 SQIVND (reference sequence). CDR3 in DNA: TGTGCCAGTAGGGTGGGCCCCGCGGGCTGGAATTTCTTT. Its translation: CASRVGPAGWNFF.

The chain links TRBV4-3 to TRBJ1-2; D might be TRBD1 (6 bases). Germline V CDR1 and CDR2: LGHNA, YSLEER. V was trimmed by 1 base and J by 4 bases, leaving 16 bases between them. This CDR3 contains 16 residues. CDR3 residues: CASSQGSGQGRYGYTF. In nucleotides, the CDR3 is TGCGCCAGCAGCCAAGGGTCGGGGCAGGGGCGCTATGGCTACACCTTC.